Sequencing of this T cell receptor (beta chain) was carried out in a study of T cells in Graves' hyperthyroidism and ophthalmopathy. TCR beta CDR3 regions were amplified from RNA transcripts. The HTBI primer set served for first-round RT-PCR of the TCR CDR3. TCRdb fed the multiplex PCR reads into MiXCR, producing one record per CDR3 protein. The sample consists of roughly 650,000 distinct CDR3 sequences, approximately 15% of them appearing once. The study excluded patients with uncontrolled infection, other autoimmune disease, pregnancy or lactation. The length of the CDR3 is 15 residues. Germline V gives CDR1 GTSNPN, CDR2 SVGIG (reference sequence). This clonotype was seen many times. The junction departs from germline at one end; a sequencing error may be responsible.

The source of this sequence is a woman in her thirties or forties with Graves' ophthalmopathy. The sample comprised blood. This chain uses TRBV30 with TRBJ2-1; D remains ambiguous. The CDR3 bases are TGTGCCTCGAGTAGGTCTGGCGGATCGGTTAATGAGCAGTTCTTC. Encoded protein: CASSRSGGSVNEQFF.